This passage covers 20 T cell receptor beta chains from one sample sequenced in a study of T cells in Graves' hyperthyroidism and ophthalmopathy. Template material for amplifying TCR beta CDR3 regions consisted of RNA transcripts. The HTBI set primed first-round TCR CDR3 RT-PCR. TCRdb independently ran MiXCR on the multiplex PCR reads; one entry per CDR3 protein. Among 700,000 to 850,000 distinct CDR3 sequences listed, 30% to 40% were seen once. The sample taken for sequencing was blood. Receptors were obtained from a woman aged 40 to 49 with Graves' hyperthyroidism.

This clonotype was seen just once. The J gene is TRBJ2-3, the V gene TRBV7-2; 8 nucleotides agree with TRBD1. The length of the CDR3 is 16 residues. Trimming at V came to 4 bases and at J to 0 bases, leaving 6 bases not matched to a gene. Germline CDR1 reads SGHTA; CDR2 reads FQGNSA. CDR3 nucleotides: TGTGCCAGCAGCTCGCCTCAGGGGGCTAGCACAGATACGCAGTATTTT. This encodes CASSSPQGASTDTQYF.

This chain joins TRBV7-2 and TRBJ1-5; 9 bases match TRBD1. The CDR3 runs 14 residues. V lost 2 bases, J lost 8 bases, and 4 bases stayed unmatched. Germline CDR1 and CDR2: SGHTA and FQGNSA. The CDR3 DNA sequence: TGTGCCAGCAGCTTAACCCGGGACAGGGAGCCCCAGCATTTT. Its protein is CASSLTRDREPQHF.

This clonotype was seen many times. The chain has TRBV14 and TRBJ1-4, with D perhaps matching TRBD1 (5 bases). CDR3 length: 15 amino acids. Trimming removed 1 base at V and 8 bases at J, with 14 bases between. Looked up from germline, CDR1 is SGHDN and CDR2 is FVKESK. CDR3 residues: CASSQGDVGWEKLFF. The CDR3 nucleotides read TGTGCCAGCAGCCAAGGGGACGTGGGATGGGAAAAACTGTTTTTT.

The J gene is TRBJ2-7, the V gene TRBV10-3; 8 nucleotides align to TRBD1. In germline, CDR1 is ENHRY, CDR2 SYGVKD. The CDR3 spans 13 residues. Unmatched junction bases numbered 12, after V lost 5 bases and J lost 12 bases. In nucleotides, the CDR3 is TGTGCCATCAGTTACGCGCAGGGGGCCGGCTTGTACTTC. The encoded protein is CAISYAQGAGLYF.

The table lists this clonotype with a few counts. The chain couples TRBV7-2 to TRBJ1-5, with TRBD1 as a possible D gene (5 bases). Trimming shortened V by 5 bases and J by 3 bases, and 14 bases separated the two germline ends. The CDR3 consists of 15 residues. Germline CDR1 reads SGHTA; CDR2 reads FQGNSA. CDR3 nucleotides: TGTGCCAGCAGCCGAGGGACGGTCGACAATCAGCCCCAGCATTTT. This translates into CASSRGTVDNQPQHF.

This clonotype was detected many times. V usage is TRBV19 and J usage is TRBJ1-6, with D possibly TRBD1 on 6 matching bases. There are 15 residues in the CDR3. V gave up 7 bases and J gave up 7 bases, with 17 bases separating them. The germline gives CDR1 LNHDA, CDR2 SQIVND (reference sequence). CDR3 coding DNA: TGTGCCAGTACGACCGGTAGGACAGCGAATTCACCCCTCCACTTT. This translates into CASTTGRTANSPLHF. Complete variable domain (other parts from reference TRBV19 and TRBJ1-6): DGGITQSPKYLFRKEGQNVTLSCEQNLNHDAMYWYRQDPGQGLRLIYYSQIVNDFQKGDIAEGYSVSREKKESFPLTVTSAQKNPTAFYLCASTTGRTANSPLHFGNGTRLTVT.

The genes are TRBV19 and TRBJ2-5; a weak D match, TRBD2 (6 bases). Trimming shortened V by 3 bases and J by 1 base, and 6 bases separated the two germline ends. Germline-derived CDR1 and CDR2 are LNHDA and SQIVND (reference sequence). The CDR3 consists of 13 residues. Here the CDR3 reads CASSIGGQETQYF. The CDR3 DNA reads as TGTGCCAGTAGTATCGGGGGCCAAGAGACCCAGTACTTC.

The chain combines TRBV12-3 or TRBV12-4 with TRBJ1-5; D possibly corresponds to TRBD1 (6 bases). Trimming cost V 2 bases and J 3 bases, with 29 bases left between them. The CDR3 sequence is 21 residues long. The CDR3 nucleotides are TGTGCCAGCAGTTTATATCTCTGGGACAACGACACTGGAGGGTACAATCAGCCCCAGCATTTT. This translates into CASSLYLWDNDTGGYNQPQHF.

This clonotype was seen repeatedly, ten times or more. This chain uses TRBV20-1 with TRBJ1-1; no firm D call. In germline, CDR1 is DFQATT, CDR2 SNEGSKA (reference sequence). The CDR3 sequence is 12 residues long. Between the trimmed V and J ends, which lost 5 bases and 0 bases, there was a span of 7 bases. The CDR3 nucleotides read TGCAGTGCTTTACCCATGAACACTGAAGCTTTCTTT. As protein: CSALPMNTEAFF.

In its sample, this clonotype was seen many times. This chain joins TRBV15 and TRBJ1-5; unclear D gene. V lost 0 bases and J lost 2, with 8 bases in between. The CDR3 is 15 amino acids. The germline CDR1 and CDR2 sequences are LNHNV and YYDKDF (reference sequence). CDR3 coding DNA: TGTGCCACCAGCAGAGATTCGGGAGGCAATCAGCCCCAGCATTTT. Residues: CATSRDSGGNQPQHF.

The chain couples TRBV19 to TRBJ1-5, with D unclear. Trimming took off 10 bases at V and 8 bases at J, with 18 bases between the two ends. Germline V gene data show CDR1 as LNHDA and CDR2 as SQIVND (reference sequence). This CDR3 is 13 amino acids long. CDR3 sequence reads: CATNRDHQEPQHF. In DNA, the CDR3 is TGTGCCACCAACCGGGATCATCAAGAGCCCCAGCATTTT.

Points on this clonotype: One end of the junction does not line up with germline, which may come from a read error. This chain joins TRBV20-1 and TRBJ2-5; 9 positions agree with TRBD2. CDR1 is DFQATT and CDR2 is SNEGSKA in the germline V gene (reference sequence). This CDR3 is built from 15 residues. As DNA, the CDR3 is TGCAGTGCTCCCTTGGGGCTAGCGGGGAAAGAGACCCAGCACTTC. Translated, it gives CSAPLGLAGKETQHF.

V is TRBV29-1 and J is TRBJ1-2; 7 nucleotides line up with TRBD1. J lost 4 bases, V lost 7 bases, and 9 bases had no gene match. CDR1 SQVTM and CDR2 ANQGSEA come from the germline V gene. The CDR3 loop spans 13 amino acids. CDR3 coding DNA: TGCAGCGCAGGAACAGGGGCCGGCTATGGCTACACCTTC. This sequence encodes CSAGTGAGYGYTF.

This clonotype was detected many times. The chain carries TRBV15 and TRBJ1-1, with D unclear. The germline V gene encodes CDR1 LNHNV and CDR2 YYDKDF (reference sequence). The CDR3 sequence is 12 residues long. Between the trimmed V and J ends, which lost 8 bases and 6 bases, there was a span of 13 bases. As DNA, the CDR3 is TGTGCCACCGGTGGTTCTGGGGCTGAAGCTTTCTTT. Translation gives CATGGSGAEAFF.

The chain joins TRBV6-5 to TRBJ1-3; weak D call: TRBD1 (5 bases). V was pared by 0 bases and J by 2 bases, with 11 bases between. This CDR3 comprises 16 residues. The V gene's germline CDR1 is MNHEY and CDR2 SVGAGI. The CDR3 sequence is CASSYSSQGPGNTIYF. Here the CDR3 DNA reads TGTGCCAGCAGTTACTCGAGCCAGGGCCCTGGAAACACCATATATTTT.

Comment on this clonotype: At one end, the junction sequence differs from germline, possibly due to a read error. The V call is TRBV10-2, the J call TRBJ1-5; 9 bases line up with TRBD1. CDR1 is WSHSY and CDR2 is SAAADI in the germline V gene. The CDR3 spans 15 residues. The CDR3 coding sequence is TGTGCCAGCAGTTCTGAACAGGGGGCTTATCAGCCCCAGCATTTT. Translated: CASSSEQGAYQPQHF.

The chain employs TRBV7-6 and TRBJ2-5; 8 positions agree with TRBD1. Germline trimming cut 5 bases from V and 1 base from J; bases unmatched to any gene: 12. CDR1 and CDR2 from the germline V gene are SGHVS and FNYEAQ. The CDR3 contains 17 residues. DNA of the CDR3: TGTGCCAGCAGCCTCGAACCAGGGGGCCCGTTCCAAGAGACCCAGTACTTC. This translates into CASSLEPGGPFQETQYF.

The chain is built from TRBV10-2 and TRBJ1-1; tentative D call: TRBD1 (5 bases). This CDR3 is 14 amino acids long. The V and J ends lost 6 bases and 6 bases respectively, with 17 bases between them. Germline-derived CDR1 and CDR2 are WSHSY and SAAADI. DNA of the CDR3: TGCGCCAGCAGCTTGTCCCCAGGGCGGGCTGAAGCTTTCTTT. It specifies CASSLSPGRAEAFF.

The chain joins TRBV5-1 to TRBJ2-2, with D tentatively TRBD1 (6 bases). Trimming took 3 bases from V and 8 from J, leaving 14 bases between them. Germline V gene lookup returns CDR1 SGHRS and CDR2 YFSETQ. This CDR3 spans 14 amino acids. The CDR3 region is CASSWRTGTGELFF. CDR3 DNA: TGCGCCAGCAGCTGGAGGACCGGGACAGGGGAGCTGTTTTTT.

The rearrangement uses TRBV7-9 and TRBJ1-1; 7 bases agree with TRBD1. V dropped 5 bases and J dropped 5; count of bases not matched to a gene: 11. This CDR3 contains 15 residues. Germline V gives CDR1 SEHNR, CDR2 FQNEAQ (reference sequence). The CDR3 loop reads CASSDLQQGYTEAFF. CDR3 DNA sequence: TGTGCCAGCAGCGACCTACAACAGGGGTATACTGAAGCTTTCTTT.